This entry features one T cell receptor beta chain sequence. The sample is drawn from a study of blood T cell repertoires in COVID-19. Germline CDR1 SGHTA, CDR2 FQGTGA. The germline V and J ends were trimmed by 3 bases and 8 bases, with 7 bases remaining between them. The CDR3 extends over 12 amino acids. The protocol was immunoSEQ multiplex PCR, while the TCRdb copy is restricted to in-frame clones and leaves out a portion. Here the sample spans a few hundred thousand clones, around nine tenths being singletons. Sequences were obtained from peripheral blood. V is TRBV7-3 and J is TRBJ2-2; D gene ambiguous. This clonotype was obtained from a woman in her 70s with active or convalescent COVID-19. The CDR3 nucleotides are TGTGCCAGCAGCTTCTCACAGGGGGAGCTGTTTTTT. Its translation: CASSFSQGELFF.